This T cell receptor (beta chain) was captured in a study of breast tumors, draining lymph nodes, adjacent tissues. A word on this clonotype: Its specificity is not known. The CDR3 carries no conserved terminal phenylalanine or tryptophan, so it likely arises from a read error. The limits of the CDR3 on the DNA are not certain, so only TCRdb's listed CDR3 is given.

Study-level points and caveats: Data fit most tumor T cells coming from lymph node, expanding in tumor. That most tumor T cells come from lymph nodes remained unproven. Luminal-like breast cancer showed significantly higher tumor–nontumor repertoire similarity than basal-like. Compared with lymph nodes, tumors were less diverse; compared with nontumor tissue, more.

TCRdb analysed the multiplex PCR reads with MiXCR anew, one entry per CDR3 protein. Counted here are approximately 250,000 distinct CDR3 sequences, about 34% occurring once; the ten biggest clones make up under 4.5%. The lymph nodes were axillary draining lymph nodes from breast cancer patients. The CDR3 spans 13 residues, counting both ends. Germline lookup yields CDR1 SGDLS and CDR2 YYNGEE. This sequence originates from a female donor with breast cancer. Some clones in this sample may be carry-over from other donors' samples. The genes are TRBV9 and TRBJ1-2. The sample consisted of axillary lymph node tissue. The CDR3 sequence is CASSQDLVRPHTS.